Listed here are 9 T cell receptor beta chains from one sample, sequenced in a study of cytomegalovirus exposure and HLA in healthy donors. Primers: 60 Vbeta forward and 13 Jbeta reverse. Clones were read by immunoSEQ multiplex PCR, and TCRdb kept only the in-frame ones, dropping some. This table has 180,000 or so clones, roughly 74% appearing once. The sample taken for sequencing was PBMCs. The receptors originated from a female donor in good health and CMV-seronegative.

The rearrangement links TRBV2 to TRBJ1-2; perhaps TRBD1 as D (5 bases). CDR1 and CDR2 (germline): SNHLY, FYNNEI. The CDR3 extends over 12 amino acids. V was trimmed by 10 bases and J by 6 bases, leaving 15 bases between them. The chain's CDR3 is CATPPREDGYTF. DNA of the CDR3: TGTGCCACCCCTCCCAGGGAGGATGGCTACACCTTC.

This chain uses TRBV5-1 with TRBJ2-3, with a tentative D call TRBD2 (6 bases). Per germline, CDR1 SGHRS and CDR2 YFSETQ. The CDR3 has 16 amino acids. The germline V and J ends were trimmed by 5 bases and 3 bases, with 19 bases remaining between them. CDR3 region: CASSTLAVGVTDTQYF. DNA of the CDR3: TGCGCCAGCAGTACCTTAGCGGTAGGAGTTACAGATACGCAGTATTTT.

This CDR3 is CASSPELVWNEQFF. CDR3 DNA: TGTGCCAGCAGCCCCGAACTAGTTTGGAATGAGCAGTTCTTC. The chain has TRBV4-2 and TRBJ2-1, with TRBD2 as a possible D gene (5 bases). CDR1 and CDR2 (germline): LGHNA, YNFKEQ. CDR3 size: 14 residues. Trimming shortened V by 4 bases and J by 7 bases, and 14 bases separated the two germline ends.

This sequence joins TRBV27 and TRBJ2-1, with 11 bases matching TRBD2. The CDR3 sequence is 16 residues long. Losses at the gene ends were 7 bases for V and 2 bases for J; bases not matched to a gene: 7. Germline V gene data show CDR1 as MNHEY and CDR2 as SMNVEV (reference sequence). The CDR3 is CASTFLAGGTYNEQFF. The CDR3 DNA sequence: TGTGCCAGCACCTTCCTAGCGGGGGGAACCTACAATGAGCAGTTCTTC.

The genes are TRBV28 and TRBJ1-5; 10 bases line up with TRBD1. The germline V gene has CDR1 MDHEN and CDR2 SYDVKM. The CDR3 consists of 16 residues. With 10 bases clipped from V and 0 bases from J, the junction kept 9 bases outside the gene matches. For the CDR3, the DNA is TGTGCCACCGGGACAGGGGACCCATATAGCAATCAGCCCCAGCATTTT. This sequence encodes CATGTGDPYSNQPQHF.

The chain joins TRBV7-9 to TRBJ1-2, with TRBD1 matching over 7 bases. V dropped 5 bases and J dropped 7; count of bases not matched to a gene: 13. Germline CDR1 SEHNR, CDR2 FQNEAQ (reference sequence). CDR3 length: 15 amino acids. CDR3 residues: CASSAVRGAQAGYTF. CDR3 DNA: TGTGCCAGCAGCGCCGTCAGGGGGGCGCAGGCTGGCTACACCTTC.

This clone appeared a few times. The chain is built from TRBV6-4 and TRBJ2-2; D is ambiguous. CDR1 and CDR2 from the germline V gene are MRHNA and SNTAGT. This CDR3 spans 14 amino acids. The V and J ends lost 0 bases and 2 bases respectively, with 4 bases between them. The CDR3 reads CASSDSTNTGELFF. DNA of the CDR3: TGTGCCAGCAGTGACTCCACAAACACCGGGGAGCTGTTTTTT.

The CDR3 reads CASSSRAGAANTEAFF. CDR3 in DNA: TGCGCCAGCAGCTCCCGGGCAGGGGCCGCGAACACTGAAGCTTTCTTT. The chain couples TRBV5-1 to TRBJ1-1; maybe TRBD1 (6 bases). The germline V gene has CDR1 SGHRS and CDR2 YFSETQ. This CDR3 spans 16 amino acids. The ends were cut back, 3 bases at V and 1 base at J, with 16 bases in the middle.

The chain recombines TRBV6-5 with TRBJ2-7; TRBD1 is a possible D gene (6 bases). With 2 bases removed from V and 3 bases from J, the gap between germline ends came to 8 bases. This CDR3 has 13 amino acids. Germline V lookup: CDR1 MNHEY, CDR2 SVGAGI. The chain's CDR3 is CASSYARGYEQYF. The DNA for the CDR3 is TGTGCCAGCAGTTACGCCAGGGGCTACGAGCAGTACTTC.